This T cell receptor beta chain is from a study of T cell responses to AZD1222 COVID-19 vaccine (dated by TCRdb to the early 2020s). For the wider study: Because spike-specific TCR depth and breadth did not differ between the two schedules, AZD1222 recipients who got a second dose at roughly 4 weeks were pooled with those who got a second dose at roughly 12 weeks. Trial participants were enrolled by age into subgroups of 18-55, 56-69 and 70-plus years, and about 150, 27 and 61 TCR-sequenced participants, respectively, were included in these subgroups. A total of roughly 240 trial participants underwent TCR sequencing, of whom some 210 received two doses of AZD1222 and approximately 25 received two doses of the MenACWY control vaccine.

Trimming at the junction amounts to 0 bases on V and 4 bases on J, and the germline ends lie 12 bases apart. CDR3 length: 15 amino acids, cysteine to phenylalanine. Only the CDR3 region is kept as DNA, spanning 45 bases read in frame from base 1. The germline V gene specifies SGHDN as CDR1 and FVKESK as CDR2. The CDR3 regions of human TCRbeta chains were analyzed by immunosequencing. The published analysis was carried out like this. Repertoire TCRs were checked for matches against a reference library of SARS-CoV-2-specific TCRs that had been generated using the MIRA antigen-specificity platform. Breadth meant the fraction of unique TCRs that were SARS-CoV-2-associated, whereas depth meant the fraction of total T cells that were SARS-CoV-2-associated. Using the MIRA data, every spike-specific TCR was mapped to the spike region that the TCR reacted to and assigned to either a CD4 or a CD8 class. Log10-transformed breadth and depth values were compared by one-way ANOVA with Sidak's multiple comparisons tests. TCRdb mirrors the immuneACCESS table, restricted to in-frame sequences. Some clones are absent from its copies; in checked studies, under half trace to an unresolved V gene, and the reason for the others is unknown. The V and J calls and clone size were taken over from that table, and D and trimming were inferred from the DNA. The sample table contains about 92,000 clones; only one count was recorded for about nine tenths of them. The ten largest clones represent roughly a tenth of the sample.

Of note for this clone: The specificity of this receptor is unknown. No base qualities exist here, and no much larger clone lies one base off it.

Study-wide conclusions, independent of this receptor: No day 14 peak-response samples were available, so repertoires were characterized only after the peak T cell response. Only six AZD1222 recipients were SARS-CoV-2 seropositive at baseline, limiting conclusions about previously exposed vaccinees. After two AZD1222 doses, both the breadth and the depth of spike-specific TCRs were significantly higher than at day 0 and than in MenACWY recipients. Participants were mostly white British and included more females than males, and it was suggested by the authors that clonal diversity may have been underestimated. Nearly half of unique spike-specific TCRs reportedly recognized epitopes outside regions mutated in the B.1.351 and B.1.1.7 variants. In the small 56-69-year group, the increase in depth fell short of significance, most likely because of low power. CD4 TCRs associated with the vaccine covered the entire spike protein, and the dominant responses were in regions 160-218 and 743-854.

The label giving this sample's time point can be read as: baseline before first vaccination. Vaccinee samples came from UK trials COV001 and COV002, including a single-blind randomized controlled phase 2/3 trial of AZD1222 (ChAdOx1 nCoV-19) in healthy adults. Trial participant PBMC samples were collected at day 0 and day 28 after the second dose for TCRbeta chain sequencing. The origin of this receptor is an adult in good health. This receptor chain uses TRBV14 and TRBJ1-2; the D segment cannot be called with confidence. The source was peripheral blood, collected on day 0 of AZD1222 vaccination. This receptor carries the CDR3 CASSQEPGGIYGYTF. The nucleotide sequence reads TGTGCCAGCAGCCAAGAACCCGGCGGGATCTATGGCTACACCTTC.